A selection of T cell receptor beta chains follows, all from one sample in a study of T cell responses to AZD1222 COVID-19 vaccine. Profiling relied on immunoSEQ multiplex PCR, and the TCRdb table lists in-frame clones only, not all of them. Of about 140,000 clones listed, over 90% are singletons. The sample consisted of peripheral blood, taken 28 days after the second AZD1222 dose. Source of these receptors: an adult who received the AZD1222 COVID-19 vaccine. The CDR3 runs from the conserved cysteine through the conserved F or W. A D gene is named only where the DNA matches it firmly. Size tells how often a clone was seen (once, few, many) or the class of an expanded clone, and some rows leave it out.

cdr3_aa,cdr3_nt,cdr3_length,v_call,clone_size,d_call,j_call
CASSQDTGMDYGYTF,TGCGCCAGCAGCCAAGACACGGGTATGGACTATGGCTACACCTTC,15,TRBV4-1,NA,NA,TRBJ1-2
CAWSVDFEQYF,TGTGCCTGGAGTGTCGACTTCGAGCAGTACTTC,11,TRBV30,NA,NA,TRBJ2-7
CASSLGSVVQETQYF,TGCGCCAGCAGCTTGGGTTCGGTCGTACAAGAGACCCAGTACTTC,15,TRBV5-1,NA,NA,TRBJ2-5
CASLALGREAFF,TGTGCCAGCCTTGCGTTGGGGAGAGAAGCTTTCTTT,12,TRBV6-5,NA,NA,TRBJ1-1
CASSPTGAEAFF,TGTGCCAGCAGTCCGACAGGGGCTGAAGCTTTCTTT,12,TRBV28,NA,TRBD1,TRBJ1-1
CAGRDPYGYTF,TGTGCCGGTCGGGACCCATATGGCTACACCTTC,11,TRBV28,NA,NA,TRBJ1-2
CASSLYNSRATNEKLFF,TGCGCCAGCAGCTTATATAACAGCCGTGCAACTAATGAAAAACTGTTTTTT,17,TRBV5-1,once,NA,TRBJ1-4
CASSPRSSGSRTGELFF,TGTGCCAGCAGCCCCCGTTCTAGCGGGAGTAGAACCGGGGAGCTGTTTTTT,17,TRBV7-6,few,TRBD2,TRBJ2-2
CASSKTGGLLPNQPQHF,TGTGCCAGCAGTAAGACGGGGGGCCTCCTTCCAAATCAGCCCCAGCATTTT,17,TRBV27,NA,NA,TRBJ1-5
CATSDPTRLAGDTQYF,TGTGCCACCAGTGACCCCACCCGACTAGCTGGAGATACGCAGTATTTT,16,TRBV24-1,few,TRBD2,TRBJ2-3
CASSYSDRDSTDTQYF,TGTGCCAGCAGTTACTCGGACAGGGACAGCACAGATACGCAGTATTTT,16,TRBV6-2/TRBV6-3,NA,TRBD1,TRBJ2-3